These T cell receptor beta chains were read from a single sample in a study of blood T cell repertoires in COVID-19. Sequencing was performed with immunoSEQ multiplex PCR; in TCRdb, only in-frame clones are kept and a portion is missing. The sample yields around 42,000 clones, roughly 78% seen once. The sequencing sample was made of peripheral blood. These receptors all come from an older man with active or convalescent COVID-19. The CDR3 runs from the conserved cysteine through the conserved F or W. D genes are given only for firm matches. Clone size is shown for a subset of rows, as once, few, many or a class of expanded clone.

cdr3_aa	cdr3_nt	d_call	clone_size	j_call	v_call	cdr3_length
CASSLIDRGVNGYTF	TGTGCCAGCAGTTTAATTGATCGGGGGGTAAATGGCTACACCTTC	-	-	TRBJ1-2	TRBV27	15
CASSQDSSTDTQYF	TGCGCCAGCAGCCAAGATTCGAGCACAGATACGCAGTATTTT	-	-	TRBJ2-3	TRBV4-3	14
CASRSTGESSGANVLTF	TGTGCCAGCAGGTCGACAGGGGAATCTTCCGGGGCCAACGTCCTGACTTTC	TRBD1	-	TRBJ2-6	TRBV27	17
CASSVPGSEAGTQYF	TGTGCCAGCAGTGTCCCGGGATCTGAGGCGGGAACGCAGTATTTT	-	-	TRBJ2-3	TRBV25-1	15
CASSSGLANIQYF	TGTGCCAGCAGTTCTGGGCTAGCGAACATTCAGTACTTC	-	-	TRBJ2-4	TRBV6-2/TRBV6-3	13
CASTRRKKTNTDTQYF	TGTGCCAGCACTCGCCGCAAGAAGACTAACACAGATACGCAGTATTTT	-	once	TRBJ2-3	TRBV6-6	16
CASSYGTSGGQETQYF	TGTGCCAGCAGTTACGGGACTAGCGGGGGTCAAGAGACCCAGTACTTC	TRBD2	few	TRBJ2-5	TRBV6-2/TRBV6-3	16
CASSEWQNTEAFF	TGTGCCAGCAGTGAATGGCAGAACACTGAAGCTTTCTTT	-	once	TRBJ1-1	TRBV2	13
CASSRDSGTGGEKLFF	TGTGCCAGCAGCCGGGACTCCGGGACAGGGGGTGAAAAACTGTTTTTT	TRBD1	-	TRBJ1-4	TRBV4-2	16
CASSQITGELFF	TGTGCCAGCAGTCAGATCACCGGGGAGCTGTTTTTT	-	few	TRBJ2-2	TRBV12-3/TRBV12-4	12
CASSFYQGKDQPQHF	TGTGCCAGCAGCTTTTATCAGGGTAAAGATCAGCCCCAGCATTTT	-	-	TRBJ1-5	TRBV7-6	15
CASSFTLAGGPRETQYF	TGTGCCAGCAGCTTTACCCTAGCGGGGGGCCCCAGAGAGACCCAGTACTTC	TRBD2	-	TRBJ2-5	TRBV5-6	17
CASSVVAGGADTQYF	TGTGCCAGCAGCGTAGTCGCGGGGGGCGCAGATACGCAGTATTTT	TRBD2	-	TRBJ2-3	TRBV9	15
CASSPERGPETQYF	TGTGCCAGCAGCCCGGAACGAGGGCCAGAGACCCAGTACTTC	-	-	TRBJ2-5	TRBV3-1/TRBV3-2	14
CAAETGGVSTEAFF	TGTGCCGCCGAGACAGGGGGCGTAAGCACTGAAGCTTTCTTT	TRBD1	-	TRBJ1-1	TRBV28	14
CASSRGQTNYGYTF	TGTGCCAGCAGCCGGGGACAGACTAACTATGGCTACACCTTC	TRBD1	-	TRBJ1-2	TRBV28	14
CANRRAGQQFF	TGTGCCAATCGCAGAGCGGGGCAGCAGTTCTTC	TRBD2	-	TRBJ2-1	TRBV6-5	11
CASSPRGRKYNEQFF	TGTGCCAGCAGTCCCCGGGGGAGAAAATACAATGAGCAGTTCTTC	-	-	TRBJ2-1	TRBV6-5	15
CASSYSVRGEEKLFF	TGTGCCAGCAGTTACTCGGTCAGGGGGGAAGAAAAACTGTTTTTT	TRBD1	-	TRBJ1-4	TRBV6-5	15
CASSDGRGGAEAFF	TGTGCCAGCAGTGACGGCAGGGGTGGGGCTGAAGCTTTCTTT	-	few	TRBJ1-1	TRBV2	14
CASSLLGTGFTGELFF	TGTGCCAGCAGCTTACTGGGGACAGGGTTCACCGGGGAGCTGTTTTTT	TRBD1	-	TRBJ2-2	TRBV7-3	16
CASSDIGGYGYTF	TGTGCCAGCAGTGACATCGGGGGTTATGGCTACACCTTC	-	-	TRBJ1-2	TRBV6-4	13
CASSPRTDLNQPQHF	TGTGCCAGCAGTCCCCGGACAGACTTAAATCAGCCCCAGCATTTT	-	-	TRBJ1-5	TRBV27	15
CASTGQTSYEQYF	TGTGCCAGCACGGGACAGACCTCCTACGAGCAGTACTTC	TRBD1	few	TRBJ2-7	TRBV6-5	13
CASSLESPGHLNTEAFF	TGCGCCAGCAGCTTGGAGTCGCCGGGACATTTGAACACTGAAGCTTTCTTT	-	-	TRBJ1-1	TRBV5-1	17
CASSPDRGIQETQYF	TGTGCCAGCAGCCCGGACAGGGGGATACAAGAGACCCAGTACTTC	TRBD1	-	TRBJ2-5	TRBV5-6	15
CASSFLAGSEQFF	TGTGCCAGCAGCTTCCTAGCGGGGAGTGAGCAGTTCTTC	TRBD2	-	TRBJ2-1	TRBV13	13
CAIKNSLSTDTQYF	TGTGCCATCAAGAACTCGCTTAGCACAGATACGCAGTATTTT	-	-	TRBJ2-3	TRBV10-3	14
CASRSHSNYGYTF	TGTGCCAGCAGGTCCCACTCAAACTATGGCTACACCTTC	-	-	TRBJ1-2	TRBV6-5	13
CASSTTGIEQYF	TGCGCCAGCAGCACCACAGGGATCGAGCAGTACTTC	-	-	TRBJ2-7	TRBV5-1	12
CASSREGGQDSYEQYF	TGTGCCAGCAGCCGAGAAGGCGGACAGGACTCCTACGAGCAGTACTTC	TRBD1	-	TRBJ2-7	TRBV27	16
CASSLGVGQPQHF	TGTGCCAGCAGTCTCGGGGTGGGGCAGCCCCAGCATTTT	-	-	TRBJ1-5	TRBV2	13
CAIGNRDTDTQYF	TGTGCCATCGGAAACAGGGACACAGATACGCAGTATTTT	-	-	TRBJ2-3	TRBV10-3	13
CASSPPRGRAGDTQYF	TGTGCCAGCAGCCCCCCGCGCGGGAGGGCCGGAGATACGCAGTATTTT	TRBD2	-	TRBJ2-3	TRBV11-2	16